Below, 23 T cell receptor beta chains from the same sample are listed, as sequenced in a study of CD8+ T cells in alopecia areata. As for treatment: oral pan-JAK inhibitor, 5-10 mg twice daily. RNA, once extracted, was reverse transcribed into cDNA for use as the sequencing template. Using immunoSEQ multiplex PCR, the repertoire was profiled, and TCRdb retains in-frame clones only, with some absent. This repertoire shows fewer than 250,000 clones, approximately 45% found once; its top ten account for approximately 2.9%. The sample here was CD4+ T cells sorted from blood, taken at approximately week 39, from a patient treated with tofacitinib. The receptors originated from a human donor with alopecia areata.

This clone was detected a few times. The chain is built from TRBV27 and TRBJ2-7; 8 bases align to TRBD1. This CDR3 has 14 residues. Germline CDR1 is MNHEY and CDR2 is SMNVEV (reference sequence). The ends lost 5 bases at V and 9 bases at J; junction bases unmatched: 12. CDR3 loop: CASSPPDRETRQYF. CDR3 in DNA: TGTGCCAGCAGTCCCCCGGACAGGGAGACGCGGCAGTACTTC.

This clone was counted only a few times. The chain joins TRBV6-1 to TRBJ2-5; D is unclear. The germline CDR1 and CDR2 sequences are MNHNS and SASEGT. This CDR3 region has 14 residues. The germline V and J ends were trimmed by 4 bases and 1 base, with 10 bases remaining between them. The CDR3 reads CASSAMDGQETQYF. DNA of the CDR3: TGTGCCAGCAGTGCCATGGACGGCCAAGAGACCCAGTACTTC.

The chain links TRBV7-9 to TRBJ2-3; TRBD2 matches 12 bases. This CDR3 has 16 amino acids. V trimming: 5 bases; J trimming: 5 bases; junction bases outside the gene matches: 8. Germline V gene data show CDR1 as SEHNR and CDR2 as FQNEAQ (reference sequence). The CDR3 DNA follows: TGTGCCAGCAGCGACGCGACTAGCGGGAGATTAGATACGCAGTATTTT. This codes for CASSDATSGRLDTQYF.

V is TRBV2 and J is TRBJ2-1; tentatively, D is TRBD2 (6 bases). Per the germline V gene, CDR1 is SNHLY and CDR2 is FYNNEI. With 0 bases removed from V and 9 bases from J, the gap between germline ends came to 9 bases. This CDR3 has 13 residues. The CDR3 loop reads CASSEARRGEQFF. In DNA, the CDR3 is TGTGCCAGCAGTGAAGCGCGGAGGGGTGAGCAGTTCTTC. The whole variable domain, remainder taken from reference TRBV2 and TRBJ2-1, is EPEVTQTPSHQVTQMGQEVILRCVPISNHLYFYWYRQILGQKVEFLVSFYNNEISEKSEIFDDQFSVERPDGSNFTLKIRSTKLEDSAMYFCASSEARRGEQFFGPGTRLTVL.

J is TRBJ2-2 and V is TRBV29-1, with 7 bases fitting TRBD1. The V gene's germline CDR1 is SQVTM and CDR2 ANQGSEA. Trimming cost V 6 bases and J 4 bases; bases outside gene matches: 14. This CDR3 has 16 residues. The CDR3 region is CSVLKTGIEGTGELFF. The CDR3, as DNA: TGCAGCGTACTAAAGACAGGGATTGAGGGCACCGGGGAGCTGTTTTTT.

The chain carries TRBV5-1 and TRBJ2-7, with D maybe TRBD2 (6 bases). The V and J ends lost 5 bases and 2 bases respectively, with 8 bases between them. This CDR3 region has 12 residues. In germline, CDR1 is SGHRS, CDR2 YFSETQ. In DNA, the CDR3 is TGCGCCAGCAGTACGGGGGCCTACGAGCAGTACTTC. Translating it yields CASSTGAYEQYF.

The gene calls are TRBV7-2 and TRBJ1-1; TRBD1 is a possible D gene (6 bases). Germline CDR1 reads SGHTA; CDR2 reads FQGNSA. V lost 5 bases and J lost 1, with 11 bases in between. CDR3 length: 14 amino acids. The CDR3 sequence: CASSPETGNTEAFF. CDR3 sequence (DNA): TGTGCCAGCAGCCCAGAGACAGGGAACACTGAAGCTTTCTTT.

This clone was picked up a small number of times. This sequence joins TRBV29-1 and TRBJ2-5, with 7 bases that match TRBD1. This CDR3 contains 13 residues. Germline loops: CDR1 SQVTM, CDR2 ANQGSEA. Trimming took 7 bases from V and 4 from J; bases not matched to a gene: 9. CDR3: CSARQGSGETQYF. For the CDR3, the DNA is TGCAGCGCGAGACAGGGAAGCGGAGAGACCCAGTACTTC.

The chain employs TRBV2 and TRBJ1-3; D possibly corresponds to TRBD1 (5 bases). The V gene lost 5 bases and the J gene lost 6 bases, with 14 bases spanning the gap. The CDR3 spans 14 residues. CDR1 SNHLY and CDR2 FYNNEI come from the germline V gene. CDR3 coding DNA: TGTGCCAGCAGTCGCGGCGTGGGGCCAAACACCATATATTTT. Encoded protein: CASSRGVGPNTIYF.

The V and J genes are TRBV11-2 and TRBJ2-5, with D unresolved. Per the germline V gene, CDR1 is SGHAT and CDR2 is FQNNGV. The CDR3 sequence is 11 residues long. V was trimmed by 2 bases and J by 4 bases, leaving 2 bases between them. CDR3 amino acids: CASSLRETQYF. In DNA form, the CDR3 reads TGTGCCAGCAGCTTAAGAGAGACCCAGTACTTC.

With regard to this clone: Sequence at one end of the junction differs from germline and may be a read error. V usage is TRBV7-7 and J usage is TRBJ2-2; D remains ambiguous. This CDR3 has 14 residues. Per the germline V gene, CDR1 is SSHAT and CDR2 is FNYEAQ (reference sequence). For the CDR3, the DNA is TGTGCTAGCAGCTTAGTAACGGGTGGCGGGGAGCTGTTTTTT. Protein sequence: CASSLVTGGGELFF.

CDR3 bases: TGTGCCACCAACCCGTCGACAGGACTCCAAGAGACCCAGTACTTC. Its protein product is CATNPSTGLQETQYF. The chain couples TRBV15 to TRBJ2-5, with D possibly matching TRBD1 (6 bases). CDR1 and CDR2 (germline): LNHNV, YYDKDF (reference sequence). Between the trimmed V and J ends, which lost 7 bases and 1 base, there was a span of 16 bases. CDR3 length: 15 amino acids.

The chain joins TRBV20-1 to TRBJ2-5; D gene unclear. CDR1 and CDR2 from the germline V gene are DFQATT and SNEGSKA (reference sequence). This CDR3 region has 11 residues. V was shortened by 4 bases and J by 5 bases, with 8 bases between the two germline ends. This chain's CDR3 is CSATFRETQYF. The CDR3 DNA reads as TGCAGTGCTACTTTCCGGGAGACCCAGTACTTC.

The gene calls are TRBV9 and TRBJ2-1; D possibly corresponds to TRBD2 (5 bases). Germline CDR1 reads SGDLS; CDR2 reads YYNGEE. CDR3 length: 17 residues. V gave up 4 bases and J gave up 2 bases, with 19 bases separating them. The chain's CDR3 is CASSPDFGDPTYNEQFF. The CDR3 DNA reads as TGTGCCAGCAGCCCGGACTTCGGGGATCCTACCTACAATGAGCAGTTCTTC.

The J gene is TRBJ1-1, the V gene TRBV29-1; no clear D gene. The germline CDR1 and CDR2 sequences are SQVTM and ANQGSEA. V lost 8 bases and J 0 bases, leaving 10 bases between the germline ends. The CDR3 loop spans 12 amino acids. The CDR3 reads CSSSGMNTEAFF. The CDR3 DNA sequence: TGCAGCTCCAGCGGGATGAACACTGAAGCTTTCTTT.

In this sample, this clone turned up a few times. This sequence joins TRBV29-1 and TRBJ2-7; D perhaps matches TRBD2 (5 bases). There are 12 residues in the CDR3. Germline V gene data show CDR1 as SQVTM and CDR2 as ANQGSEA. Trimming removed 4 bases from V and 0 bases from J, with 7 bases in between. CDR3 sequence: CSVVRDSYEQYF. The CDR3 DNA reads as TGCAGCGTTGTACGGGACTCCTACGAGCAGTACTTC.

With regard to this clone: The sample contains more than one DNA sequence encoding this CDR3. The V call is TRBV29-1, the J call TRBJ1-5, with 9 bases fitting TRBD1. CDR1 is SQVTM, CDR2 ANQGSEA, per germline. This CDR3 has 13 residues. V was clipped by 6 bases and J by 5 bases; unmatched bases: 5. CDR3 loop: CSVGDRVDQPQHF. CDR3 sequence (DNA): TGCAGCGTGGGGGACAGGGTGGATCAGCCCCAGCATTTT.

The chain carries TRBV15 and TRBJ1-1; a possible D gene is TRBD1 (5 bases). CDR3 size: 14 residues. The germline gives CDR1 LNHNV, CDR2 YYDKDF (reference sequence). The germline V and J ends were trimmed by 0 bases and 5 bases, with 10 bases remaining between them. CDR3 protein: CATSRDRVYTEAFF. In DNA form, the CDR3 reads TGTGCCACCAGCAGAGACAGGGTTTATACTGAAGCTTTCTTT.

The table lists this clone with a few counts. The chain carries TRBV2 and TRBJ2-1, with no clear D. V lost 8 bases, J lost 5 bases, and 10 bases lay in between. Germline CDR1 and CDR2: SNHLY and FYNNEI. This CDR3 is 12 amino acids long. CDR3 in DNA: TGTGCCAGCCGGCAGGCCAACAATGAGCAGTTCTTC. Its protein product is CASRQANNEQFF.

This clone was counted only a few times. One junction end does not reproduce the germline sequence, and a read error may be involved. V is TRBV6-5 and J is TRBJ2-7, with 10 bases identical to TRBD1. The CDR3 sequence is 12 residues long. Germline CDR1 MNHEY, CDR2 SVGAGI. The CDR3 DNA reads TGTGCCAGCAGTTACGAAGACAGGGGGCACGACTTC. It codes for CASSYEDRGHDF.

This clone was seen only a few times. The chain is built from TRBV29-1 and TRBJ2-1, with 10 nucleotides matching TRBD1. Per germline, CDR1 SQVTM and CDR2 ANQGSEA. This CDR3 comprises 13 residues. Germline trimming cut 8 bases from V and 6 bases from J; bases unmatched to any gene: 7. The CDR3 DNA reads as TGCAGCATTAGACAGGGGGCAGGCAATGAGCAGTTCTTC. Residues: CSIRQGAGNEQFF.

The chain joins TRBV30 to TRBJ1-4; 11 bases are a match to TRBD1. Unmatched junction bases numbered 6, after V lost 2 bases and J lost 7 bases. CDR3 length: 15 amino acids. Germline V lookup: CDR1 GTSNPN, CDR2 SVGIG (reference sequence). The CDR3 DNA reads as TGTGCCTGGAGTATCACCGGGACAGGGGGTGAAAAACTGTTTTTT. Encoded protein: CAWSITGTGGEKLFF.

The rearrangement links TRBV28 to TRBJ1-1; D gene unclear. This CDR3 comprises 13 residues. V was clipped by 5 bases and J by 0 bases, with 7 bases between them. CDR1 MDHEN and CDR2 SYDVKM come from the germline V gene. The CDR3 bases are TGTGCCAGCAGTCCCCAGATGAACACTGAAGCTTTCTTT. It codes for CASSPQMNTEAFF.